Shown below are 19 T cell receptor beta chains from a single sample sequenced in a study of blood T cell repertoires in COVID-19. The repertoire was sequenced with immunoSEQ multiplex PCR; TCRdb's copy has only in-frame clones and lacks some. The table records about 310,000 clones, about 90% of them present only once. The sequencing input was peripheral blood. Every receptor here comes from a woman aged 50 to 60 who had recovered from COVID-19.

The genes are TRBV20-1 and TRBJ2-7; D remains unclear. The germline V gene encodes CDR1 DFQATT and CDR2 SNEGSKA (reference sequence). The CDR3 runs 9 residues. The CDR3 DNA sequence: TGCAGGCTAGCCTACGAGCAGTACTTC. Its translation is CRLAYEQYF.

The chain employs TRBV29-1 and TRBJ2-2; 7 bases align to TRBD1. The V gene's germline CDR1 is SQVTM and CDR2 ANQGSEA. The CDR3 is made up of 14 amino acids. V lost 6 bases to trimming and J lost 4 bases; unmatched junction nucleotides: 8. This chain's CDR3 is CSVPATGSTGELFF. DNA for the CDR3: TGCAGCGTACCGGCGACAGGGTCCACCGGGGAGCTGTTTTTT.

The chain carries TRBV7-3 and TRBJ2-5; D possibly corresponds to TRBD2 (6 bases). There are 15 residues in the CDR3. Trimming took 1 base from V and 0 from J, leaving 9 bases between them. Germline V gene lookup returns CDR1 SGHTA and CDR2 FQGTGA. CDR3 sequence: CASSLSAGHQETQYF. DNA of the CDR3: TGTGCCAGCAGCTTAAGTGCGGGGCACCAAGAGACCCAGTACTTC. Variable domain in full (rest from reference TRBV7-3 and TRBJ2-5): GAGVSQTPSNKVTEKGKYVELRCDPISGHTALYWYRQSLGQGPEFLIYFQGTGAADDSGLPNDRFFAVRPEGSVSTLKIQRTERGDSAVYLCASSLSAGHQETQYFGPGTRLLVL.

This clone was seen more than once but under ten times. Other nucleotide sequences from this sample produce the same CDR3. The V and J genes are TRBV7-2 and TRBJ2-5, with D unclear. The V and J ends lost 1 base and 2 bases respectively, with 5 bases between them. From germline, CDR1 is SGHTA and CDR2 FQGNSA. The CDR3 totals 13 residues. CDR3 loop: CASSLGLQETQYF. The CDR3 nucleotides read TGTGCCAGCAGCTTAGGCCTACAAGAGACCCAGTACTTC.

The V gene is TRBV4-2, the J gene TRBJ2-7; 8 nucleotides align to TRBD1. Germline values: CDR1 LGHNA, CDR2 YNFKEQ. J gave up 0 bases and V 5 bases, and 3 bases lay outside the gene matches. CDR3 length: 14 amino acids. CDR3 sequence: CASSETGGSYEQYF. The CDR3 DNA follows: TGTGCCAGCAGCGAAACAGGGGGCTCCTACGAGCAGTACTTC.

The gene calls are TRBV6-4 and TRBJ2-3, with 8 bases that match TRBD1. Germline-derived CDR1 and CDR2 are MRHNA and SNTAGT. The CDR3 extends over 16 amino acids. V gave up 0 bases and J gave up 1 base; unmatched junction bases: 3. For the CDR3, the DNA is TGTGCCAGCAGTGACTCGTGGACAGGGCGCACAGATACGCAGTATTTT. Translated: CASSDSWTGRTDTQYF.

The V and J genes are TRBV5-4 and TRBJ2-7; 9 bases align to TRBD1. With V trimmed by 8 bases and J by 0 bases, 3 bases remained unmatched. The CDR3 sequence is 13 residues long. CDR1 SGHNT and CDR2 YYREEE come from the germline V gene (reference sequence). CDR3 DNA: TGTGCCAGTACGACAGGGGGCTCCTACGAGCAGTACTTC. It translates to CASTTGGSYEQYF.

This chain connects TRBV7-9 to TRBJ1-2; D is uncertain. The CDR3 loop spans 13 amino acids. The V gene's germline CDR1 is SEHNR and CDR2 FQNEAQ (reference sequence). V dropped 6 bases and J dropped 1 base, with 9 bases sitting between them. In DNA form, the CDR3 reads TGTGCCAGCAGTTTCTCCAGTAACTATGGCTACACCTTC. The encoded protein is CASSFSSNYGYTF.

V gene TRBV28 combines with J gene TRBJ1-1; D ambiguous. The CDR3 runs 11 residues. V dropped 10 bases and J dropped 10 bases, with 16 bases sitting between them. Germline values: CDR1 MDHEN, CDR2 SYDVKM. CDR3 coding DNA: TGTGCCACCTTATCGATAGCGAGAGCTTTCTTT. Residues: CATLSIARAFF.

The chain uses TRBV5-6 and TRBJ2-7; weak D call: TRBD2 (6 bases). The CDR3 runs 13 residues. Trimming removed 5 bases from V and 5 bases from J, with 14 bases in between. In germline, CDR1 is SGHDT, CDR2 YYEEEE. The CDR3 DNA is TGTGCCAGCAGTTCCACCGGAGGGAACGAGCAGTACTTC. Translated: CASSSTGGNEQYF.

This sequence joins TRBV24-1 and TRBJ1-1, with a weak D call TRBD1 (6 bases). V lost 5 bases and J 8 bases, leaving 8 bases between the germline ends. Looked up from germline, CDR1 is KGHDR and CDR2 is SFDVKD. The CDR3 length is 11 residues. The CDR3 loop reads CATSGQGEAFF. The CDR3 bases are TGTGCCACCAGTGGGCAGGGGGAAGCTTTCTTT.

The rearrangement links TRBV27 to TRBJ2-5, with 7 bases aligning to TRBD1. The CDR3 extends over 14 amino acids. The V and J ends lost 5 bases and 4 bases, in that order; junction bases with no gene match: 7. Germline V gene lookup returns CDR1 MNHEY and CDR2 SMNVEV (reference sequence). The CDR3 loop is CASSPRTGPETQYF. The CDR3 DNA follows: TGTGCCAGCAGTCCCCGGACAGGTCCAGAGACCCAGTACTTC.

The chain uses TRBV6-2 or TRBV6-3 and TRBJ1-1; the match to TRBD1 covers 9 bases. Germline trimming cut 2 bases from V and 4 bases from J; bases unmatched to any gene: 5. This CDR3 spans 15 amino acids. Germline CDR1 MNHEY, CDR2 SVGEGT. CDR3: CASSYGQGWTTEAFF. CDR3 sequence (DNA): TGTGCCAGCAGTTACGGACAGGGGTGGACCACTGAAGCTTTCTTT.

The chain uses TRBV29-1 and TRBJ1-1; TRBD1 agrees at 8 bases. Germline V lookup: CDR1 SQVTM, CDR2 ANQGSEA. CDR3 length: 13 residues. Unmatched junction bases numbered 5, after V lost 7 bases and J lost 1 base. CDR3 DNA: TGCAGCGCAGAGACAGGGGAGAACACTGAAGCTTTCTTT. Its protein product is CSAETGENTEAFF.

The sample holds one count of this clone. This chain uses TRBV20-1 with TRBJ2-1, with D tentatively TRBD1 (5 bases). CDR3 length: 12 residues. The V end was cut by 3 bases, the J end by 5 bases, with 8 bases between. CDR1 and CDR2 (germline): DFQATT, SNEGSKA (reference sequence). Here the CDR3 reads CSASGANNEQFF. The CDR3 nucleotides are TGCAGTGCTAGTGGGGCGAACAATGAGCAGTTCTTC.

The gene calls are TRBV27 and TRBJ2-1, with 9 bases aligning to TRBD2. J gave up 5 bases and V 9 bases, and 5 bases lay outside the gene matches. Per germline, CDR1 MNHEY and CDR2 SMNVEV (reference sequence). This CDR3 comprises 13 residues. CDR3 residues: CASGAGGNNEQFF. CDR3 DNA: TGTGCCAGTGGGGCGGGGGGGAACAATGAGCAGTTCTTC.

CDR3: CASRHRQGAGNEQFF. DNA for the CDR3: TGTGCCAGCAGGCATAGACAGGGGGCTGGGAATGAGCAGTTCTTC. This rearrangement joins TRBV27 to TRBJ2-1; 10 bases line up with TRBD1. Per the germline V gene, CDR1 is MNHEY and CDR2 is SMNVEV (reference sequence). This CDR3 has 15 residues. V dropped 6 bases and J dropped 7; count of bases not matched to a gene: 9.

CDR3 residues: CASSSPGQPQHF. CDR3 coding DNA: TGTGCCAGCAGTTCCCCGGGTCAGCCCCAGCATTTT. V gene TRBV12-3 or TRBV12-4 combines with J gene TRBJ1-5; D is uncertain. The CDR3 is 12 amino acids. Trimming pared 4 bases from V and 6 bases from J, leaving 7 bases between.

The chain's CDR3 is CAISEDRLEAFF. As DNA, the CDR3 is TGTGCCATCAGCGAGGACAGGTTAGAAGCTTTCTTT. V usage is TRBV10-3 and J usage is TRBJ1-1; 7 bases fit TRBD1. CDR3 length: 12 residues. V trimming: 6 bases; J trimming: 8 bases; junction bases outside the gene matches: 6. The V gene's germline CDR1 is ENHRY and CDR2 SYGVKD.